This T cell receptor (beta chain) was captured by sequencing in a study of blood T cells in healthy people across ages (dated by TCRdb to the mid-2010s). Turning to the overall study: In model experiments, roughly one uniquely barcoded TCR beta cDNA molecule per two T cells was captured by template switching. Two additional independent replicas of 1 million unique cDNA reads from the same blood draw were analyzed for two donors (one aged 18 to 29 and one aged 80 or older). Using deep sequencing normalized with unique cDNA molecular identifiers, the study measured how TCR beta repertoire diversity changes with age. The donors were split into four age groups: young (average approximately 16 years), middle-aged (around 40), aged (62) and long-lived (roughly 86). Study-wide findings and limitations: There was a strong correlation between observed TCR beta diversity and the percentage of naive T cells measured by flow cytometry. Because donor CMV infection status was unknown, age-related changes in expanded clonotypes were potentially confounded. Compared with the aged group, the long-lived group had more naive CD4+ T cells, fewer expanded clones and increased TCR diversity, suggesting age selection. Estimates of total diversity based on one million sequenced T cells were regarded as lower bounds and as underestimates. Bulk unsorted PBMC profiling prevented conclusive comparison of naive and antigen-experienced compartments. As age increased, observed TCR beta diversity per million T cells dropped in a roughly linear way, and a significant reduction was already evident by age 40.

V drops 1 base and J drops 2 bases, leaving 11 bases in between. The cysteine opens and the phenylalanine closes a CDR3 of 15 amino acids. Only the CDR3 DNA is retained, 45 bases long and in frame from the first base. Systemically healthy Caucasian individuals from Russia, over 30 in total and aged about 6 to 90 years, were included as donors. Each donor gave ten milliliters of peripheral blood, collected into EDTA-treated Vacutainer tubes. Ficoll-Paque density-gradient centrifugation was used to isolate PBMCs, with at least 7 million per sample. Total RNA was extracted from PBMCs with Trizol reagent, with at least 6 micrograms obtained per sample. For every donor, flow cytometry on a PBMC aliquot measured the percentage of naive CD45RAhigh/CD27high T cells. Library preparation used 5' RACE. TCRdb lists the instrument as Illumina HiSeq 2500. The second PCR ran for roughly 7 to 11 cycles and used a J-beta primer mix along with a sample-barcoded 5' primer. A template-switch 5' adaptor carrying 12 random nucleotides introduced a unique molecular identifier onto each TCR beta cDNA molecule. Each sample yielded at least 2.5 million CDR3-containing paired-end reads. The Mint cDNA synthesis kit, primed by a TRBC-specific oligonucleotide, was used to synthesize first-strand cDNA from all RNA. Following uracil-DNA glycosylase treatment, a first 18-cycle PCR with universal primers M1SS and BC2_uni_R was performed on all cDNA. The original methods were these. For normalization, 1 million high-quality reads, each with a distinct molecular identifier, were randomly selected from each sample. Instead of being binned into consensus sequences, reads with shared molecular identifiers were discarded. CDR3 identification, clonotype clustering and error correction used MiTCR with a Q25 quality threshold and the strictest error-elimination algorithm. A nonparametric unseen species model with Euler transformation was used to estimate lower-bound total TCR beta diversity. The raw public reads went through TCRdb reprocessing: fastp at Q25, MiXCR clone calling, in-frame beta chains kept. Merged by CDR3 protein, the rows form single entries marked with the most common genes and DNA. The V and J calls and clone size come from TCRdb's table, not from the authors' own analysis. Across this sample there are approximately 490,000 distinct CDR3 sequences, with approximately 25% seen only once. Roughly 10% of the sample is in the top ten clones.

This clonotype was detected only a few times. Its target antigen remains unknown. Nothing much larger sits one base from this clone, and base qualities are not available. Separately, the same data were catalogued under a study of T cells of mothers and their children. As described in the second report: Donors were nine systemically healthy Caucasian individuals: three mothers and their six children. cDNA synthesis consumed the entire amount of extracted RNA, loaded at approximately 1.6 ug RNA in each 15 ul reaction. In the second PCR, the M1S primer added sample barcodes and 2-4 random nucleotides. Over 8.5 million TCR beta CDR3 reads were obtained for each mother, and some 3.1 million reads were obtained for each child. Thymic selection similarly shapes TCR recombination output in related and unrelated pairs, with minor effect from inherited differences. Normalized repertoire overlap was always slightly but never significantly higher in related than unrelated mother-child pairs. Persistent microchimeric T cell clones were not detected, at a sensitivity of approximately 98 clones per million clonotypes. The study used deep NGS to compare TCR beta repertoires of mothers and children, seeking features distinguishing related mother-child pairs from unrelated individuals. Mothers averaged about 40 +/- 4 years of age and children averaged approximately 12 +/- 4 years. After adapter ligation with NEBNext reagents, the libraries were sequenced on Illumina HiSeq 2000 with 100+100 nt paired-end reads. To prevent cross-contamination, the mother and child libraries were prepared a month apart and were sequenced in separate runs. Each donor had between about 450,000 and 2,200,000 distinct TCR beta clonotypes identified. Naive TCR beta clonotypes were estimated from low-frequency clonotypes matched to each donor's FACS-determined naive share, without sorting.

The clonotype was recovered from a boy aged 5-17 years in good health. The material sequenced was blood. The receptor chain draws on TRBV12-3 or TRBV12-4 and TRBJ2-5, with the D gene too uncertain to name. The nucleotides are TGTGCCAGCAGTTTAGTGGACCCCAGGCAAGAGACCCAGTACTTC. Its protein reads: CASSLVDPRQETQYF.